This is a list of T cell receptor beta chains from one sample in a study of cytomegalovirus exposure and HLA in healthy donors. Clones were sequenced by immunoSEQ multiplex PCR, and TCRdb holds only the in-frame ones, with some missing. The sample includes about 110,000 clones, over 60% of them seen just once. What was sequenced was PBMCs. The source of these receptors is a woman aged 30 to 39 in good health and CMV-seronegative. Both conserved end residues are part of each CDR3. A D gene is named only where the DNA matches it firmly. Size is omitted from some rows. Given values are once, few, many or a class for expanded clones.

cdr3_length,clone_size,j_call,v_call,d_call,cdr3_nt,cdr3_aa
15,NA,TRBJ1-5,TRBV5-1,NA,TGCGCCAGCAGCTTGGAACCCAGGGGAAATCAGCCCCAGCATTTT,CASSLEPRGNQPQHF
15,NA,TRBJ2-2,TRBV6-1,NA,TGTGCCAGCAGTCAGCCGGGACAGAACACCGGGGAGCTGTTTTTT,CASSQPGQNTGELFF
16,NA,TRBJ1-1,TRBV5-1,NA,TGCGCCAGCAGCTTGGCCCCAGGGCTGATGAACACTGAAGCTTTCTTT,CASSLAPGLMNTEAFF
16,NA,TRBJ1-1,TRBV7-9,NA,TGTGCCAGCAGACCTGGACAACCCGGAGGGGCCACTGAAGCTTTCTTT,CASRPGQPGGATEAFF
16,NA,TRBJ1-1,TRBV27,TRBD1,TGTGCCAGCAGTTATCGACAGGGGGCTCTGAACACTGAAGCTTTCTTT,CASSYRQGALNTEAFF
16,NA,TRBJ2-2,TRBV9,NA,TGTGCCAGCAGCTTAAGAGGGAGACTGAACACCGGGGAGCTGTTTTTT,CASSLRGRLNTGELFF
16,few,TRBJ2-7,TRBV9,TRBD1,TGTGCCAGCAGCGTAGAGCCGGGACAGGGGGCCGGCGAGCAGTACTTC,CASSVEPGQGAGEQYF
13,few,TRBJ2-1,TRBV6-4,NA,TGTGCCAGCAGTGAAGGGGACTACAATGAGCAGTTCTTC,CASSEGDYNEQFF
13,NA,TRBJ1-2,TRBV29-1,TRBD1,TGCAGCGCCCGGACAGGGGATAACTATGGCTACACCTTC,CSARTGDNYGYTF
15,once,TRBJ2-5,TRBV28,TRBD2,TGTGCCAGCAGTCCCCTAGCGGGAGGATGGGAGACCCAGTACTTC,CASSPLAGGWETQYF
15,few,TRBJ2-3,TRBV25-1,NA,TGTGCCAGCAGTGAAGCGGATCCTAGCACAGATACGCAGTATTTT,CASSEADPSTDTQYF
16,NA,TRBJ2-5,TRBV11-3,TRBD2,TGTGCCAGCAGCTTAGGGCTGGCGGGAGCCCAAGAGACCCAGTACTTC,CASSLGLAGAQETQYF
15,NA,TRBJ2-5,TRBV2,TRBD1,TGTGCCAGCAGTGAGTTCAGGACAGGGGTCCCCCATGAGTACTTC,CASSEFRTGVPHEYF
15,NA,TRBJ2-7,TRBV5-1,TRBD2,TGCGCCAGCAGCTTGACCACTAGCGCCTCCTACGAGCAGTACTTC,CASSLTTSASYEQYF
16,few,TRBJ2-6,TRBV6-4,NA,TGTGCCAGCAGTGAGACGACAGGCTCTGGGGCCAACGTCCTGACTTTC,CASSETTGSGANVLTF
17,NA,TRBJ2-1,TRBV7-7,NA,TGTGCTAGCAGCCTCCTTTTGGGGAGGAGCTCCTACAATGAGCAGTTCTTC,CASSLLLGRSSYNEQFF
14,NA,TRBJ1-2,TRBV19,TRBD1,TGTGCCAGTACCTCGGCAGGGGGCAGGAGAGACTACACCTTC,CASTSAGGRRDYTF
13,NA,TRBJ1-1,TRBV7-9,NA,TGTGCCAGCAGCTTCGACATGAACACTGAAGCTTTCTTT,CASSFDMNTEAFF
14,once,TRBJ2-7,TRBV30,NA,TGTGCCTGGAGTGTTGGTAGCGGAGTCTACGAGCAGTACTTC,CAWSVGSGVYEQYF
16,few,TRBJ1-1,TRBV6-1,NA,TGTGCCAGCAGTGAAAGTCCCAGGCGAATAGGAACTGAAGCTTTCTTT,CASSESPRRIGTEAFF
14,NA,TRBJ2-3,TRBV10-3,NA,TGTGCCATCAGAACCGACAGTAGCACAGATACGCAGTATTTT,CAIRTDSSTDTQYF
16,NA,TRBJ1-4,TRBV6-4,NA,TGTGCCAGCAGTGAAACGTCCGGGAGCTCGGGGGAAAAACTGTTTTTT,CASSETSGSSGEKLFF
15,once,TRBJ2-1,TRBV6-4,NA,TGTGCCAGCAGTGACTCTCCAGGCTCCTACAATGAGCAGTTCTTC,CASSDSPGSYNEQFF
16,NA,TRBJ1-3,TRBV4-2,NA,TGTGCCAGCAGCCAAGGGGCAGGGAACTCTGGAAACACCATATATTTT,CASSQGAGNSGNTIYF
13,NA,TRBJ1-1,TRBV10-3,NA,TGTGCCATCACAAACGGGGGAAACACTGAAGCTTTCTTT,CAITNGGNTEAFF
11,NA,TRBJ2-1,TRBV7-2,NA,TGTGCCAGCAGCTTAATGAGCGAGCAGTTCTTC,CASSLMSEQFF
16,few,TRBJ2-1,TRBV21-1,NA,TGTGCCAGCAGCAAAGTCAGGGGACACTCCTACAATGAGCAGTTCTTC,CASSKVRGHSYNEQFF
15,NA,TRBJ1-2,TRBV28,TRBD1,TGTGCCAGCAGTTTGCCGGGACAGGGATGGTATGGCTACACCTTC,CASSLPGQGWYGYTF
14,once,TRBJ1-1,TRBV10-3,NA,TGTGCCATCAAGCTGACACAGTTGAACACTGAAGCTTTCTTT,CAIKLTQLNTEAFF
13,NA,TRBJ1-5,TRBV30,NA,TGTGCCTGGAGTGAGACAGTCTACCAGCCCCAGCATTTT,CAWSETVYQPQHF
15,NA,TRBJ2-7,TRBV5-1,TRBD1,TGCGCCAGCAGCCCAGCCGGGACAGGGATATACGAGCAGTACTTC,CASSPAGTGIYEQYF